The T cell receptor beta chain under discussion was sequenced for a study of T cells expressing NK-cell markers. Following a re-call of the 5' RACE reads, TCRdb has one entry per CDR3 protein and lacks DNA. The listing contains 200,000 to 300,000 distinct CDR3 sequences. The sequence was obtained from a woman aged 18 to 75 in good health. The specimen sequenced was blood T cells: a sorted CD56 or NKG2C T cell subset, CD4+ or CD8+ T cells, or bulk PBMC T cells (not recorded which).

CDR3 loop: CASSSGPLGNEQFF. The gene calls are TRBV12-3 or TRBV12-4 and TRBJ2-1. The CDR3 totals 14 residues.